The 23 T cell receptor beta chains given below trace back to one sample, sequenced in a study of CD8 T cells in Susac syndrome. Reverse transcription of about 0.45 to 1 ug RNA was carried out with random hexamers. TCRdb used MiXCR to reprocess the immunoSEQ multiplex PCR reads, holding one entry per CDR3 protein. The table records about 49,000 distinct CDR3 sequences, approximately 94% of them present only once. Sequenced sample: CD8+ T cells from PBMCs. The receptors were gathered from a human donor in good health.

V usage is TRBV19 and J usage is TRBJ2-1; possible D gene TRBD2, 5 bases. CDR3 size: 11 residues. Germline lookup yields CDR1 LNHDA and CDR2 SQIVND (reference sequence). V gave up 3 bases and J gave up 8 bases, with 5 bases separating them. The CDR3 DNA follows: TGTGCCAGTAGTATCGGGGATGAGCAGTTCTTC. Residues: CASSIGDEQFF.

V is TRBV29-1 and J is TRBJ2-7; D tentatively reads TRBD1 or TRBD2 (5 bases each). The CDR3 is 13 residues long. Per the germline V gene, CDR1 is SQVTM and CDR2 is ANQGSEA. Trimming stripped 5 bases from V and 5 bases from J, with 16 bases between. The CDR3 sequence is CSVLGVGEHEQYF. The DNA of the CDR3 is TGCAGCGTTCTAGGGGTGGGAGAACACGAGCAGTACTTC.

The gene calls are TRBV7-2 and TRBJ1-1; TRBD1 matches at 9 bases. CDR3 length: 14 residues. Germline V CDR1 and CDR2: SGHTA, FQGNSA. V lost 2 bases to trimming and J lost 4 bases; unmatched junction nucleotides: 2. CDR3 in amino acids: CASSLRDRVTEAFF. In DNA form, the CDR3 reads TGTGCCAGCAGCTTACGGGACAGGGTCACTGAAGCTTTCTTT.

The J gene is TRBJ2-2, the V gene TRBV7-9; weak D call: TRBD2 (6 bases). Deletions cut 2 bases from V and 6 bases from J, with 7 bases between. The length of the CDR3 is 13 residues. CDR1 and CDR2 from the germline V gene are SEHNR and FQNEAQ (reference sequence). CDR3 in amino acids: CASSLSGAGELFF. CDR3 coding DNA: TGTGCCAGCAGCTTATCGGGGGCCGGGGAGCTGTTTTTT.

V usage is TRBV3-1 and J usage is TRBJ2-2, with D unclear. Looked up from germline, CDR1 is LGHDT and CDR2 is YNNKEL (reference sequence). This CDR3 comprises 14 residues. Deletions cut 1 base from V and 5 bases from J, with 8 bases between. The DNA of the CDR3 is TGTGCCAGCAGCCAAGGGTCACCTACCGGGGAGCTGTTTTTT. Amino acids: CASSQGSPTGELFF.

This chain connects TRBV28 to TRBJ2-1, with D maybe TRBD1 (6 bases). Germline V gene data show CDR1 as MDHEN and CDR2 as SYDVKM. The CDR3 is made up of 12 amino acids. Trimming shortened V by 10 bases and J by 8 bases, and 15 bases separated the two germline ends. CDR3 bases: TGTGCCACCAGGGGTGTGGGAGATGAGCAGTTCTTC. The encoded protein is CATRGVGDEQFF.

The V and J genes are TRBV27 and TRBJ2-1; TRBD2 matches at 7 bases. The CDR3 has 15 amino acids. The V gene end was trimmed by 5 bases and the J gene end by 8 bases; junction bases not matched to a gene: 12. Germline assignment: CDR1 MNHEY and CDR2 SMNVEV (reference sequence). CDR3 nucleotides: TGTGCCAGCAGTGCGGGGACTATGAGTAACGATGAGCAGTTCTTC. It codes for CASSAGTMSNDEQFF.

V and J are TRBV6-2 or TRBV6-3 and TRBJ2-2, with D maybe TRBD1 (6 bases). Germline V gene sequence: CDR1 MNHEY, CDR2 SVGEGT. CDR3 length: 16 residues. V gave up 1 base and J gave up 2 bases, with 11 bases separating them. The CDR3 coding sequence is TGTGCCAGCAGTTACTGGGGGCAGAGTAACACCGGGGAGCTGTTTTTT. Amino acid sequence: CASSYWGQSNTGELFF.

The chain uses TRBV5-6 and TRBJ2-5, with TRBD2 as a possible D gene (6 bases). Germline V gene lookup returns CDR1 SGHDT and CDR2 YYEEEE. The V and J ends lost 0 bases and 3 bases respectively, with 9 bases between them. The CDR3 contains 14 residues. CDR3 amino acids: CASSLVGEEETQYF. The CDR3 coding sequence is TGTGCCAGCAGCTTGGTAGGGGAGGAAGAGACCCAGTACTTC.

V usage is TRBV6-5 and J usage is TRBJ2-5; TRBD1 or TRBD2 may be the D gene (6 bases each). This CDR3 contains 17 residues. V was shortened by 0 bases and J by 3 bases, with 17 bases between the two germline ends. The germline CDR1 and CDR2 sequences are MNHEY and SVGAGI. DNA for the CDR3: TGTGCCAGCAGTTACTCGGGCGGAAGGGGGGCCGAAGAGACCCAGTACTTC. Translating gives CASSYSGGRGAEETQYF.

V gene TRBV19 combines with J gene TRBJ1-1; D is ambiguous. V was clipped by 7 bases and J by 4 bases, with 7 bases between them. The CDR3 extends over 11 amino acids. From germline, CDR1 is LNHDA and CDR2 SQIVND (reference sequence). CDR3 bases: TGTGCCAGTATCCGGGGCACTGAAGCTTTCTTT. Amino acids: CASIRGTEAFF.

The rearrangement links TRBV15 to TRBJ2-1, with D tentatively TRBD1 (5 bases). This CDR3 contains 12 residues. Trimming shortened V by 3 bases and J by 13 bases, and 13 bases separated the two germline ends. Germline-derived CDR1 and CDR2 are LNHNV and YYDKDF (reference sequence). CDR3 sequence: CATSSPDREQFF. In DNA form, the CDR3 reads TGTGCCACCAGCAGCCCAGACAGAGAACAGTTCTTC.

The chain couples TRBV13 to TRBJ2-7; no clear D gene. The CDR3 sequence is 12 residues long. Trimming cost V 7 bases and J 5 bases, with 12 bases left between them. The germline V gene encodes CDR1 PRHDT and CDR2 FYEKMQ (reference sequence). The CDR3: CASTDVGHEQYF. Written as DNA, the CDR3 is TGTGCCAGCACCGACGTCGGCCACGAGCAGTACTTC. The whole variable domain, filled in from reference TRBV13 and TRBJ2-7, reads AAGVIQSPRHLIKEKRETATLKCYPIPRHDTVYWYQQGPGQDPQFLISFYEKMQSDKGSIPDRFSAQQFSDYHSELNMSSLELGDSALYFCASTDVGHEQYFGPGTRLTVT.

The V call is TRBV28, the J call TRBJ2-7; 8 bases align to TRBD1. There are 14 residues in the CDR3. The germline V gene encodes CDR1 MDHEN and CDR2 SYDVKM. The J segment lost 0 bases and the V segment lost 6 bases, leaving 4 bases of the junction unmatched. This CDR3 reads CASRTGGPSYEQYF. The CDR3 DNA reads TGTGCCAGCAGAACAGGGGGGCCCTCCTACGAGCAGTACTTC.

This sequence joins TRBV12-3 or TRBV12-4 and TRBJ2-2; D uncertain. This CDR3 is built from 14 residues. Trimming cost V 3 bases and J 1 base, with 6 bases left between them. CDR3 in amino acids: CASSLEGNTGELFF. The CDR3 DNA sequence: TGTGCCAGCAGTTTGGAAGGGAACACCGGGGAGCTGTTTTTT.

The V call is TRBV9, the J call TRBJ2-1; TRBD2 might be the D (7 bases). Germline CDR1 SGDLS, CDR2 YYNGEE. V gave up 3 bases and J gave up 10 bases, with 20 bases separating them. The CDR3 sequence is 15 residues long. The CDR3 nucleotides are TGTGCCAGCAGCGACCACAGGGCGGGAGTACAAGAGCAGTTCTTC. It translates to CASSDHRAGVQEQFF.

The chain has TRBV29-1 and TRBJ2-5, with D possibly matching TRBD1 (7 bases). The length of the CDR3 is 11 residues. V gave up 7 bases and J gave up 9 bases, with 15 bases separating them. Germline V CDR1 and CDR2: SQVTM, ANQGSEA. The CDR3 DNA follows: TGCAGCGCCTTCCAGGGGGGAGCCCAGTACTTC. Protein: CSAFQGGAQYF.

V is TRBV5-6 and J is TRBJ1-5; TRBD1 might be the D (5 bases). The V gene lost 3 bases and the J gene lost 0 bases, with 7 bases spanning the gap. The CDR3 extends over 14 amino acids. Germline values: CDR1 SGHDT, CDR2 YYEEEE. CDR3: CASSSDSSNQPQHF. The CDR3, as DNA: TGTGCCAGCAGCTCTGACAGTAGCAATCAGCCCCAGCATTTT.

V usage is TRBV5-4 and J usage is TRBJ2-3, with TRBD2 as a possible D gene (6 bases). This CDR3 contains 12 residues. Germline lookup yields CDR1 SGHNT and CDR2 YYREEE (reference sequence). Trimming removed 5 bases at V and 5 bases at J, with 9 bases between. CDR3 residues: CASSPSVDTQYF. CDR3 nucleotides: TGTGCCAGCAGTCCTAGCGTAGATACGCAGTATTTT.

The chain's CDR3 is CASRPSIPPDEQYF. The CDR3 DNA sequence: TGTGCCAGCAGACCCTCAATCCCACCGGACGAGCAGTACTTC. This sequence joins TRBV27 and TRBJ2-7; the D is unclear. The V gene's germline CDR1 is MNHEY and CDR2 SMNVEV (reference sequence). V lost 6 bases to trimming and J lost 5 bases, with 17 bases between them. The CDR3 is 14 amino acids.

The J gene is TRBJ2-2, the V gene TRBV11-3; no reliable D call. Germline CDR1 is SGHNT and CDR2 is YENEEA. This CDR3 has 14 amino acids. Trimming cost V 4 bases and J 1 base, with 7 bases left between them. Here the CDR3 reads CASSYYQNTGELFF. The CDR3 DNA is TGTGCCAGCAGCTACTACCAGAACACCGGGGAGCTGTTTTTT.

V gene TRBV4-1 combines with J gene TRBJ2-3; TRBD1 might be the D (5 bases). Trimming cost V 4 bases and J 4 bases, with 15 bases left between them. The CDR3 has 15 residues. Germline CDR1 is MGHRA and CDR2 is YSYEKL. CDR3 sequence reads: CASSPRAGYPDTQYF. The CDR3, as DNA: TGCGCCAGCAGCCCCAGGGCCGGGTACCCAGATACGCAGTATTTT.

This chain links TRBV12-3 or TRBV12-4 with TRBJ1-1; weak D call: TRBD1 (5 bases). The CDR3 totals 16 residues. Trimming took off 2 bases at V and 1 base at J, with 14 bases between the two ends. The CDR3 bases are TGTGCCAGCAGTTTATTCCTGACAGAACAGAACACTGAAGCTTTCTTT. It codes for CASSLFLTEQNTEAFF.